This T cell receptor (beta chain) was retrieved from a study of identical twins. CDR1 is SGHVS and CDR2 is FQNEAQ in the germline V gene. Trimming shortened V by 2 bases and J by 9 bases, and 13 bases separated the two germline ends. The CDR3 consists of 13 residues. MiXCR, applied by TCRdb to the 5' RACE reads, yields one record per CDR3 protein. The table has about 240,000 distinct CDR3 sequences, 6.5% to 9% seen once. These same records also appear under a second study, on yellow fever vaccine responses in identical twins.

The specimen sequenced was CD8+ T cells sorted from blood. This receptor was taken from a woman aged 18-30 years in good health. This chain connects TRBV7-8 to TRBJ1-1, with a possible D match to TRBD1 (5 bases). This chain's CDR3 is CASSLLGDQKAFF. The CDR3 DNA reads as TGTGCCAGCAGCTTATTAGGGGATCAAAAAGCTTTCTTT.